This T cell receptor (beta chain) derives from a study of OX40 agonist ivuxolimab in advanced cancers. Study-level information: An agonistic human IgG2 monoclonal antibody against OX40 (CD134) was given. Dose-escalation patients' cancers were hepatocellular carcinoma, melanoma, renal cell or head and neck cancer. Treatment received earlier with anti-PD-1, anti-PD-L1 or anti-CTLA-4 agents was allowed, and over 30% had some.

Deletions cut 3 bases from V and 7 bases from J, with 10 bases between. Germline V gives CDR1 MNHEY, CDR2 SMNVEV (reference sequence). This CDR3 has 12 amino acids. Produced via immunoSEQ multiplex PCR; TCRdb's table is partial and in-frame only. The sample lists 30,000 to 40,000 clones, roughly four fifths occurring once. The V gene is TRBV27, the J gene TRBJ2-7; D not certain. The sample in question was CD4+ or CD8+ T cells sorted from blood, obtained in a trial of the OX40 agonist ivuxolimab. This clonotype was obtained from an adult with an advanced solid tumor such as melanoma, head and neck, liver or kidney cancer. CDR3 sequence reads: CASSFQAGEQYF. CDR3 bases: TGTGCCAGCAGTTTCCAGGCCGGGGAGCAGTACTTC.